The following is a T cell receptor (beta chain) sequence with its context. This sample is drawn from a study of blood T cell repertoires in COVID-19. Trimming took off 5 bases at V and 9 bases at J, with 15 bases between the two ends. This CDR3 is 13 amino acids long. Germline CDR1 is KGHDR and CDR2 is SFDVKD. Profiled with immunoSEQ multiplex PCR; TCRdb holds only in-frame clones, not every one. The sample records some 30,000 clones, more than 70% being singletons. This TCR was recovered from a human donor in a cohort sampled during active COVID-19. Sequenced: peripheral blood. This chain connects TRBV24-1 to TRBJ2-5; the D gene is possibly TRBD1 (6 bases). The CDR3 loop reads CATSVNRDGPQYF. The DNA for the CDR3 is TGTGCCACCAGTGTAAACAGGGACGGTCCCCAGTACTTC.